The 15 T cell receptor beta chains listed next were all sequenced from one sample in a study of T cells after yellow fever vaccination. MiXCR, applied by TCRdb to the 5' RACE reads, yields one record per CDR3 protein. Among around 300,000 distinct CDR3 sequences listed, about 4% were seen once. Source: PBMCs, taken 5 days after the yellow fever booster vaccination. The receptors were sampled from a man aged 18-30 years who received the YFV17D yellow fever vaccine.

The CDR3 DNA sequence: TGTGCCAGCGCCCCGGCAGGCCTAAACACCATATATTTT. It codes for CASAPAGLNTIYF. The chain combines TRBV6-5 with TRBJ1-3; D is unresolved. V shed 8 bases and J shed 6 bases, with 14 bases lying between them. The CDR3 covers 13 residues. Germline CDR1 and CDR2: MNHEY and SVGAGI.

This sequence joins TRBV15 and TRBJ1-5, with TRBD1 as a possible D gene (6 bases). Germline CDR1 reads LNHNV; CDR2 reads YYDKDF (reference sequence). The CDR3 totals 14 residues. Trimming removed 8 bases at V and 3 bases at J, with 14 bases between. In nucleotides, the CDR3 is TGTGCCACCGGGCGACAGGAGGCCAATCAGCCCCAGCATTTT. Its protein is CATGRQEANQPQHF.

This clonotype was detected ten times or more. The chain joins TRBV7-2 to TRBJ2-5; weak D call: TRBD2 (5 bases). Germline loops: CDR1 SGHTA, CDR2 FQGNSA. The CDR3 loop spans 13 amino acids. Trimming took off 5 bases at V and 7 bases at J, with 14 bases between the two ends. CDR3 in amino acids: CASSPAGAGTQYF. DNA for the CDR3: TGTGCCAGCAGCCCCGCGGGCGCCGGGACCCAGTACTTC.

This chain joins TRBV6-2 or TRBV6-3 and TRBJ2-3, with D possibly TRBD2 on 6 matching bases. The V gene's germline CDR1 is MNHEY and CDR2 SVGEGT. The V end was cut by 3 bases, the J end by 1 base, with 17 bases between. The CDR3 is made up of 17 amino acids. The chain's CDR3 is CASSYWDTGGRTDTQYF. CDR3 bases: TGTGCCAGCAGTTATTGGGATACCGGGGGTCGCACAGATACGCAGTATTTT.

This clonotype was detected only a few times. J is TRBJ2-3 and V is TRBV7-9; 16 bases agree with TRBD2. The junction had 2 bases not matched to a gene; V was cut back by 4 bases and J by 4 bases. The CDR3 sequence is 16 residues long. The germline gives CDR1 SEHNR, CDR2 FQNEAQ (reference sequence). This chain's CDR3 is CASSSGLAGGADTQYF. CDR3 DNA: TGTGCCAGCAGCTCGGGACTAGCGGGGGGGGCAGATACGCAGTATTTT. The entire variable domain, with the rest obtained from reference TRBV7-9 and TRBJ2-3, is as follows: DTGVSQNPRHKITKRGQNVTFRCDPISEHNRLYWYRQTLGQGPEFLTYFQNEAQLEKSRLLSDRFSAERPKGSFSTLEIQRTEQGDSAMYLCASSSGLAGGADTQYFGPGTRLTVL.

At least ten counts were recorded for this clonotype. This sequence joins TRBV19 and TRBJ1-1; maybe TRBD1 (5 bases). V gave up 3 bases and J gave up 11 bases, with 13 bases separating them. This CDR3 comprises 12 residues. From germline, CDR1 is LNHDA and CDR2 SQIVND (reference sequence). The CDR3 sequence: CASSMREGMAFF. The CDR3 DNA is TGTGCCAGTAGTATGCGTGAGGGGATGGCTTTCTTT.

This clonotype turned up a few times. The chain carries TRBV12-3 or TRBV12-4 and TRBJ1-6; D might be TRBD1 (5 bases). The CDR3 totals 17 residues. V lost 3 bases to trimming and J lost 8 bases, with 20 bases between them. CDR3 region: CASSLGIRGRDDSPLHF. The CDR3 DNA is TGTGCCAGCAGTTTGGGAATAAGGGGCCGTGATGATTCACCCCTCCACTTT.

The rearrangement links TRBV4-3 to TRBJ1-2; D call uncertain. In germline, CDR1 is LGHNA, CDR2 YSLEER. V was trimmed by 0 bases and J by 0 bases, leaving 8 bases between them. CDR3 length: 15 amino acids. The CDR3, as DNA: TGCGCCAGCAGCCAAGATTTAACAGCTAACTATGGCTACACCTTC. Residues: CASSQDLTANYGYTF.

The chain carries TRBV5-1 and TRBJ1-6; D may be TRBD1 (5 bases). The CDR3 totals 16 residues. Trimming stripped 4 bases from V and 7 bases from J, with 18 bases between. CDR1 is SGHRS and CDR2 is YFSETQ in the germline V gene. This chain's CDR3 is CASSRQAGTLNSPLHF. The CDR3 region has the DNA TGCGCCAGCAGCCGTCAAGCCGGGACGTTAAATTCACCCCTCCACTTT.

This clonotype has just one count. This rearrangement joins TRBV12-3 or TRBV12-4 to TRBJ2-7; D not resolved. Trimming shortened V by 2 bases and J by 2 bases, and 13 bases separated the two germline ends. The CDR3 contains 15 residues. In DNA form, the CDR3 reads TGTGCCAGCAGTTTACCGGTGGCAACCCCCTACGAGCAGTACTTC. It codes for CASSLPVATPYEQYF.

CDR3 sequence: CASSLRGFGYEQYF. The DNA for the CDR3 is TGTGCCAGCAGCTTAAGGGGATTCGGCTACGAGCAGTACTTC. The V call is TRBV7-9, the J call TRBJ2-7; D may be TRBD1 (5 bases). CDR1 and CDR2 (germline): SEHNR, FQNEAQ (reference sequence). The CDR3 is 14 residues long. Trimming cost V 2 bases and J 3 bases, with 11 bases left between them.

This clonotype has at least ten counts. The chain recombines TRBV18 with TRBJ1-1; no firm D call. From germline, CDR1 is KGHSH and CDR2 LQKENI. Between the trimmed V and J ends, which lost 8 bases and 1 base, there was a span of 11 bases. This CDR3 contains 13 residues. The CDR3 sequence: CASSRGENTEAFF. The CDR3 bases are TGTGCCAGCAGCCGCGGGGAGAACACTGAAGCTTTCTTT.

This clonotype was counted at least ten times. This rearrangement joins TRBV4-1 to TRBJ1-6, with 9 nucleotides matching TRBD1. Germline CDR1 is MGHRA and CDR2 is YSYEKL. V dropped 4 bases and J dropped 5; count of bases not matched to a gene: 0. CDR3 length equals 14 residues. The CDR3 is CASSRDRDNSPLHF. CDR3 in DNA: TGCGCCAGCAGCCGGGACAGGGATAATTCACCCCTCCACTTT.

In its sample, this clonotype was seen many times. This chain joins TRBV5-1 and TRBJ2-5; 8 nucleotides agree with TRBD1. The germline V gene encodes CDR1 SGHRS and CDR2 YFSETQ. CDR3 length: 16 amino acids. Trimming cost V 0 bases and J 5 bases; bases outside gene matches: 9. In DNA form, the CDR3 reads TGCGCCAGCAGCTTGGCCAGTAGGACAGGGACCGAGACCCAGTACTTC. Amino acid sequence: CASSLASRTGTETQYF.

This clonotype has just a few counts. The chain combines TRBV4-2 with TRBJ1-1; D gene uncertain. CDR1 is LGHNA and CDR2 is YNFKEQ in the germline V gene. V was trimmed by 4 bases and J by 1 base, leaving 10 bases between them. CDR3 size: 14 residues. In DNA form, the CDR3 reads TGTGCCAGCAGCCCTTTCGGGAAGAACACTGAAGCTTTCTTT. As protein: CASSPFGKNTEAFF.